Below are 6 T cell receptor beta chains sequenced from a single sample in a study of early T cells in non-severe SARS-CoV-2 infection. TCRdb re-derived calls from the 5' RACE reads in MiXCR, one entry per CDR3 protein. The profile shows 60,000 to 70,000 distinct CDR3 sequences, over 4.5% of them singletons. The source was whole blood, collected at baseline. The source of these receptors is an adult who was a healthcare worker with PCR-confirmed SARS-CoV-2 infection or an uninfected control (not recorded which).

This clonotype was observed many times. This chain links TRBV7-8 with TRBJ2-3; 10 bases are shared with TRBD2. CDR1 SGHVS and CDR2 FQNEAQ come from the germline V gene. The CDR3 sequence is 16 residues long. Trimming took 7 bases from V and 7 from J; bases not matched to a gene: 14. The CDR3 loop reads CASNLAGVGYGNTQYF. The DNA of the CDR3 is TGTGCCAGCAACCTAGCGGGAGTTGGTTACGGGAATACGCAGTATTTT.

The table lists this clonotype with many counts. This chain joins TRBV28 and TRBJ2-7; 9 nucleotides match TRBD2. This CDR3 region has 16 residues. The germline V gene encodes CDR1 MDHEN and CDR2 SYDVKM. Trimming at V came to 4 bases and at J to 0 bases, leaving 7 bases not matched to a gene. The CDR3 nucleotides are TGTGCCAGCAGTTCCCCGTGGGGACTAGCCTCCTACGAGCAGTACTTC. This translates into CASSSPWGLASYEQYF.

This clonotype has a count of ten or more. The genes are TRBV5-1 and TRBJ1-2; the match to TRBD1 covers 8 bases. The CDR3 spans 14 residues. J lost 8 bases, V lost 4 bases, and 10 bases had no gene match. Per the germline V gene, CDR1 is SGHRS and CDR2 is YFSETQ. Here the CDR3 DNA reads TGCGCCAGCAGCCCAGACGGACAGGGTGGGGGCTACACCTTC. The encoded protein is CASSPDGQGGGYTF.

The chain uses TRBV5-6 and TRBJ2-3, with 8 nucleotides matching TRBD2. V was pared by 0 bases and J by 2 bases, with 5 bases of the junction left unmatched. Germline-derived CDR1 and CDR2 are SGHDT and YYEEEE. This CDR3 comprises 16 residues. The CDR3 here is CASSLVLAGYTDTQYF. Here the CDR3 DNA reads TGTGCCAGCAGCTTGGTCTTAGCGGGGTACACAGATACGCAGTATTTT.

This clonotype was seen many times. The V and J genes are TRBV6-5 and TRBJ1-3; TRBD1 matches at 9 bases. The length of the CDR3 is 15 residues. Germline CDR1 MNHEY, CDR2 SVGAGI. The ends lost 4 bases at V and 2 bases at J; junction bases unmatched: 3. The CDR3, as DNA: TGTGCCAGCAGTTCCAGGACAGGGGCTGGAAACACCATATATTTT. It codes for CASSSRTGAGNTIYF.

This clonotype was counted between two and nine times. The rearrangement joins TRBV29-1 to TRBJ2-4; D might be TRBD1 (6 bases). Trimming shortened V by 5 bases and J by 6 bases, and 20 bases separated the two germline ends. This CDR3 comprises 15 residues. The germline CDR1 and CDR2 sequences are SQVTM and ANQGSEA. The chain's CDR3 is CSVFGIGGFANIQYF. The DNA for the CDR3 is TGCAGCGTTTTTGGGATAGGGGGATTCGCAAACATTCAGTACTTC.